Sequencing of this T cell receptor (beta chain) was carried out in a study of synovial regulatory T cells in juvenile arthritis. Notes on the study in general: TCR diversity was lower in inflammation-associated blood Treg cells than in other blood Treg cells. iaTreg TCR repertoires were largely private across patients and partially overlapped synovial Teff and blood CPL. CDR3 overlap with synovial Tregs was higher for iaTregs than other blood Tregs.

This CDR3 is built from 14 residues. This entry has no DNA. The germline V gene encodes CDR1 MNHNS and CDR2 SASEGT. The protocol was immunoSEQ multiplex PCR, while the TCRdb copy is restricted to in-frame clones and leaves out a portion. Its table lists 8,000 to 10,000 clones. Worth noting for this clone: Its cognate antigen is unknown.

This sequence joins TRBV6-1 and TRBJ1-2; TCRdb's D call of TRBD1 is untestable without DNA. The sequenced sample was Treg cells from blood. Subset specified: remaining (HLA-DR-negative) circulating blood Treg cells. This sequence was found in a donor aged 2-35 years with juvenile idiopathic arthritis. Here the CDR3 reads CASSAATNNYGYTF.